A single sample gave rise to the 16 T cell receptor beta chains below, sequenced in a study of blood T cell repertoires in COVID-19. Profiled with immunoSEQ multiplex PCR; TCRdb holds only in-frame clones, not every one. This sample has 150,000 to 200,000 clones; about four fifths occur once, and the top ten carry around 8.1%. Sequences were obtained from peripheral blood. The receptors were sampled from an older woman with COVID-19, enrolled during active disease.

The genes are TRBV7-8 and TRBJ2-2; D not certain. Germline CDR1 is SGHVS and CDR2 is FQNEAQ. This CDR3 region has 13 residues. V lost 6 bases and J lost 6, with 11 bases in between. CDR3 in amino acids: CASREISAGELFF. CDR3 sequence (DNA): TGTGCCAGCAGAGAAATCTCAGCCGGGGAGCTGTTTTTT.

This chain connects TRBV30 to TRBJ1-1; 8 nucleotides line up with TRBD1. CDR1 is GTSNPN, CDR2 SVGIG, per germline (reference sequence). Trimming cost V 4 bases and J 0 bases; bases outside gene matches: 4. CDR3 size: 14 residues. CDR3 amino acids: CAWNWGQVNTEAFF. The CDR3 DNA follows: TGTGCCTGGAACTGGGGACAGGTGAACACTGAAGCTTTCTTT.

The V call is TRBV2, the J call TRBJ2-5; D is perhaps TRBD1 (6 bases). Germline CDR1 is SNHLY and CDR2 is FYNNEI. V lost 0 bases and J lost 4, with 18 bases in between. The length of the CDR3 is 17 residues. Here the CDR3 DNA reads TGTGCCAGCAGTGAAGCCCATTCAGGGGCTCCTGGAGAGACCCAGTACTTC. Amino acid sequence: CASSEAHSGAPGETQYF.

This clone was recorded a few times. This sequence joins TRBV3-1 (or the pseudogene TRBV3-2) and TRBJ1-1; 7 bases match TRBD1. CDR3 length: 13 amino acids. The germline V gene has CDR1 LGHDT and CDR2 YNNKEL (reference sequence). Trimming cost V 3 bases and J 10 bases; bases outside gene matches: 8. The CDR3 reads CASSQVTGERAFF. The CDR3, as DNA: TGTGCCAGCAGCCAGGTAACAGGGGAAAGAGCTTTCTTT.

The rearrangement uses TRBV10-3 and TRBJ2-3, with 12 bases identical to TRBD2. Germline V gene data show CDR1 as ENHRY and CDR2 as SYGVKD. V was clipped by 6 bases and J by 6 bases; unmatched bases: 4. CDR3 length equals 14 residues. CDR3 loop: CAIRPGLAGDTQYF. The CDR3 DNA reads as TGTGCCATCAGACCGGGACTAGCGGGCGATACGCAGTATTTT.

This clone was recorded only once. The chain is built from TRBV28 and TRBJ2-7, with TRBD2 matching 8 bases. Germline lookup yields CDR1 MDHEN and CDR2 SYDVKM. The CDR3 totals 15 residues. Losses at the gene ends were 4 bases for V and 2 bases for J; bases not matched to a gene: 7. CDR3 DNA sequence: TGTGCCAGCAGTTATAGCGGGATTTTCCCCTACGAGCAGTACTTC. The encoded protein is CASSYSGIFPYEQYF.

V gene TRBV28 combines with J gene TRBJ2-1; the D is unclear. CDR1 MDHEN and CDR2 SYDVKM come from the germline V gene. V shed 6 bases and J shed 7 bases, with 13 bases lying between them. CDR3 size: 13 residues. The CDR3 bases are TGTGCCAGCAGGTCAGGTACGACGAATGAGCAGTTCTTC. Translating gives CASRSGTTNEQFF.

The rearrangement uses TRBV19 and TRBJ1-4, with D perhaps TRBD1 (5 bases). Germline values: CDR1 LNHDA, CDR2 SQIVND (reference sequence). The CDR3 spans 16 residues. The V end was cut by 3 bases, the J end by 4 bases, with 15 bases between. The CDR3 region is CASSIPRAGGNEKLFF. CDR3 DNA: TGTGCCAGTAGTATCCCCCGAGCGGGGGGTAATGAAAAACTGTTTTTT.

CDR3 residues: CAIQPTGGAEKLFF. CDR3 nucleotide sequence: TGTGCCATCCAGCCGACAGGGGGCGCTGAAAAACTGTTTTTT. The chain couples TRBV7-9 to TRBJ1-4; 10 bases are shared with TRBD1. The CDR3 runs 14 residues. Losses at the gene ends were 10 bases for V and 7 bases for J; bases not matched to a gene: 9. The germline CDR1 and CDR2 sequences are SEHNR and FQNEAQ (reference sequence).

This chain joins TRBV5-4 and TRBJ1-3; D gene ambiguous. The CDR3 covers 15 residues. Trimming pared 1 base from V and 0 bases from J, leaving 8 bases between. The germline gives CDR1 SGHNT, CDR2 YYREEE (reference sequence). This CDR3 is CASSLWADSGNTIYF. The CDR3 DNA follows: TGTGCCAGCAGCTTGTGGGCAGACTCTGGAAACACCATATATTTT.

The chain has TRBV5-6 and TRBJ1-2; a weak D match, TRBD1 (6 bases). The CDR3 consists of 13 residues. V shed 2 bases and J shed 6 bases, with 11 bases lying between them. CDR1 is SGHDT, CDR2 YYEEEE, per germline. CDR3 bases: TGTGCCAGCAGCTTCACAGGGCGGGATGGCTACACCTTC. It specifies CASSFTGRDGYTF.

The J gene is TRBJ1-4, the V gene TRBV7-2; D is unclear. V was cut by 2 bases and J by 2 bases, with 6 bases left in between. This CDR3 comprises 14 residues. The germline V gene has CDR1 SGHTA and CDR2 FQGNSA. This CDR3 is CASSLQRTNEKLFF. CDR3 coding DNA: TGTGCCAGCAGCTTACAGAGGACTAATGAAAAACTGTTTTTT.

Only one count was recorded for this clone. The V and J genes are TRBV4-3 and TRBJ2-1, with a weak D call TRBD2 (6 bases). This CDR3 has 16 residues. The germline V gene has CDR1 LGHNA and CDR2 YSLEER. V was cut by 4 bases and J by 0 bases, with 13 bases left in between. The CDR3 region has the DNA TGCGCCAGCAGCCGAGGATTCGGGAGCTCCTACAATGAGCAGTTCTTC. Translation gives CASSRGFGSSYNEQFF.

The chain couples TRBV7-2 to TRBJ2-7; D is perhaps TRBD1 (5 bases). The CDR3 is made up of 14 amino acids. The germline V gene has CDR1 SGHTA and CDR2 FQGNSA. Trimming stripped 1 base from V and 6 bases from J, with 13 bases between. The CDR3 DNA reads TGTGCCAGCAGCTTAGTTGTGGGGCATGGCGAGCAGTACTTC. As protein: CASSLVVGHGEQYF.

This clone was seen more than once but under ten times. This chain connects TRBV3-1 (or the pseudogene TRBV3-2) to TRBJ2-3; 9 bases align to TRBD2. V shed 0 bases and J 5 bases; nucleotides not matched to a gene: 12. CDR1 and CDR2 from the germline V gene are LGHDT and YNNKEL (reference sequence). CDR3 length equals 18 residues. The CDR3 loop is CASSQDRGLALLGDTQYF. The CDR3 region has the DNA TGTGCCAGCAGCCAAGATAGGGGACTAGCACTTCTGGGAGATACGCAGTATTTT.

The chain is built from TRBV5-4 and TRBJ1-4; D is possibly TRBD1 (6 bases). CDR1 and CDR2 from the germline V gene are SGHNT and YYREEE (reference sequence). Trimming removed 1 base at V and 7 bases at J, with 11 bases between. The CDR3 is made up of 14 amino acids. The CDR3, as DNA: TGTGCCAGCAGCTTGCAGGGGAGCGGTGAAAAACTGTTTTTT. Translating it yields CASSLQGSGEKLFF.